This T cell receptor beta chain came from a study of response to subunit inactivated influenza vaccine. Study-wide points: The study's authors posited that every seasonal influenza vaccination enlists few new T cells.

TCRdb independently ran MiXCR on the RT-PCR reads; one entry per CDR3 protein. The table lists around 170,000 distinct CDR3 sequences, approximately 12% of them singletons. On this clonotype: Its antigen is not known.

The CDR3 is made up of 16 amino acids. Germline V CDR1 and CDR2: MNHEY, SMNVEV (reference sequence). Trimming pared 2 bases from V and 0 bases from J, leaving 13 bases between. The rearrangement joins TRBV27 to TRBJ1-1; the D gene is possibly TRBD1 (5 bases). This sample comprised CD8+ T cells sorted from PBMCs, obtained around 25 months after vaccination. The clonotype was recovered from a man between 50 and 75 years old who received an inactivated influenza vaccine. CDR3 loop: CASSLGHGGVNTEAFF. The CDR3 DNA reads TGTGCCAGCAGTTTAGGACACGGCGGAGTGAACACTGAAGCTTTCTTT.